A selection of T cell receptor beta chains follows, all from one sample in a study of vaccination and CD4 T cells after COVID-19. Their specific antigens are unknown. TCRdb re-derived calls from the PCR reads in MiXCR, one entry per CDR3 protein. The table records tens of thousands of distinct CDR3 sequences, 30% to 35% of them present only once. The sample here was CD4+ T cells from blood, cultured in vitro, taken about 7 months after SARS-CoV-2 vaccination. Every receptor here comes from a human donor who had recovered from COVID-19. CDR3s include the opening cysteine and the closing phenylalanine or tryptophan. A D gene is named only where the DNA matches it firmly. Clone size is not always given. Where it is, it says once, few, many or a class for expanded clones.

abundance	v_gene	d_gene	j_gene	CDR3nt	CDR3aa
-	TRBV4-2	TRBD1	TRBJ1-2	TGTGCCAGCAGCCATCGAAAGACAGGGGATGGTTATGGCTACACCTTC	CASSHRKTGDGYGYTF
-	TRBV11-3	TRBD1	TRBJ2-5	TGTGCCAGCAGCCGGGACAGGGGGGAGGAGACCCAGTACTTC	CASSRDRGEETQYF
few	TRBV4-2	-	TRBJ1-1	TGTGCCAGCAGCCAAGATCCCGCGAGCACTGAAGCTTTCTTT	CASSQDPASTEAFF
-	TRBV27	-	TRBJ2-3	TGTGCCAGCAGTTCCCACTCCGACGGTCTAAGCACAGATACGCAGTATTTT	CASSSHSDGLSTDTQYF
few	TRBV20-1	TRBD2	TRBJ2-5	TGCAGTGCTACAAGACTAGCTAGAGAGACCCAGTACTTC	CSATRLARETQYF
-	TRBV11-2	TRBD1	TRBJ2-7	TGTGCCAGCAGCCATTACTCGGGACAGACGTACGAGCAGTACTTC	CASSHYSGQTYEQYF
-	TRBV6-2/TRBV6-3	-	TRBJ2-7	TGTGCCAGCAGTGACAACTACGAGCAGTACTTC	CASSDNYEQYF
-	TRBV7-3	-	TRBJ1-1	TGTGCCAGCAGCTTCGGCACGACGGGGACTGAAGCTTTCTTT	CASSFGTTGTEAFF
few	TRBV18	TRBD1	TRBJ1-6	TGTGCCAGCTCACCTTGGGGACAGGATTATTCACCCCTCCACTTT	CASSPWGQDYSPLHF
-	TRBV6-2/TRBV6-3	TRBD1	TRBJ1-2	TGTGCCAGCAGTCCATTACCGGGACAGGGTCCCTCAACCTATGGCTACACCTTC	CASSPLPGQGPSTYGYTF
-	TRBV6-2/TRBV6-3	-	TRBJ2-1	TGTGCCACCGCGAAAATCTTCCCGTTCTTC	CATAKIFPFF
few	TRBV27	TRBD1	TRBJ1-1	TGTGCCAGCAGTTCAGACAGGGTGGGCACTGAAGCTTTCTTT	CASSSDRVGTEAFF
-	TRBV7-3	-	TRBJ2-5	TGTGCCAGCAGCTTCGGCAGGGGTCGAGAGACCCAGTACTTC	CASSFGRGRETQYF
-	TRBV20-1	TRBD2	TRBJ2-1	TGCAGTGCTCAAACCGGGACTAGCGGGAGTAGTGAGCAGTTCTTC	CSAQTGTSGSSEQFF
-	TRBV20-1	-	TRBJ1-3	TGCAGTGCTAGTCATTCAGCCTCGAGCTCTGGAAACACCATATATTTT	CSASHSASSSGNTIYF
-	TRBV5-1	TRBD1	TRBJ1-6	TGCGCCAGCAGACAGTGGACAGGAGCGTCACCCCTCCACTTT	CASRQWTGASPLHF
few	TRBV20-1	TRBD1	TRBJ1-6	TGCAGTGCTACCGAGACAGGGTATTCACCCCTCCACTTT	CSATETGYSPLHF
-	TRBV14	TRBD1	TRBJ2-4	TGTGCCAGCAGCCAAACAGGGGTTCAGTACTTC	CASSQTGVQYF
few	TRBV6-1	-	TRBJ2-5	TGTGCCAGCTCGGAACAGCTACAAGAGACCCAGTACTTC	CASSEQLQETQYF
-	TRBV29-1	-	TRBJ2-6	TGCAGCGTTACAGGTGGATCTCTAGGGGCCAACGTCCTGACTTTC	CSVTGGSLGANVLTF
few	TRBV6-2/TRBV6-3	-	TRBJ1-2	TGTGCCAGCAGCTTGCACCGGGACCCCTATGGCTACACCTTC	CASSLHRDPYGYTF
-	TRBV19	TRBD1	TRBJ1-2	TGTGCCAGTAGGTTGGGACAGGGCTATGGCTACACCTTC	CASRLGQGYGYTF
few	TRBV20-1	-	TRBJ1-2	TGCAGTGCTAGGGGTACCGACTCAGGGTTCGGTGGCTACACCTTC	CSARGTDSGFGGYTF
-	TRBV7-8	-	TRBJ2-7	TGTGCCAGCAGCTTAGCGATTAGTACGGCCTCCGGGTTTTATGCCTACGAGCAGTACTTC	CASSLAISTASGFYAYEQYF
once	TRBV28	TRBD1	TRBJ1-2	TGTGCCAGCAGTTTAGACCCCCAGGGGGCGCCCCTTGGCTACACCTTC	CASSLDPQGAPLGYTF
-	TRBV7-3	-	TRBJ2-1	TGTGCCAGCAGCCTGGGGACCCATTCCAATGAGCAGTTCTTC	CASSLGTHSNEQFF
few	TRBV20-1	-	TRBJ2-4	TGCAGTGTCACGACTGCAGCCAAAAACATTCAGTACTTC	CSVTTAAKNIQYF
few	TRBV7-2	TRBD1	TRBJ1-2	TGTGCCAGCAGCATTACGGGACAGGGGGATGGCTACACCTTC	CASSITGQGDGYTF
few	TRBV11-3	-	TRBJ2-2	TGTGCCTCAACCGAGGCGCGGGGCACCGGGGAGCTGTTTTTT	CASTEARGTGELFF
many	TRBV7-8	TRBD1	TRBJ2-7	TGTGCCAGCAGCCCGCGAGGGACAGGGGTTTACGAGCAGTACTTC	CASSPRGTGVYEQYF
few	TRBV10-3	-	TRBJ1-1	TGTGCCATCAGTGAGGCCAGAAGCCTGAGGGCTGAAGCTTTCTTT	CAISEARSLRAEAFF
-	TRBV10-3	-	TRBJ2-3	TGTGCCATCAGTGAGAGGGATGTTAGGACAGATACGCAGTATTTT	CAISERDVRTDTQYF
-	TRBV5-1	-	TRBJ2-1	TGCGCCAGCAGATTCTCCTTGCTAGCCCTCTACAATGAGCAGTTCTTC	CASRFSLLALYNEQFF
medium-sized	TRBV6-2/TRBV6-3	-	TRBJ1-1	TGTGCCAGCAAACGACAGTCTAACACTGAAGCTTTCTTT	CASKRQSNTEAFF
few	TRBV7-2	-	TRBJ2-3	TGTGCCAGCAGCCCCCGCCCTGTGTGGGACACAGATACGCAGTATTTT	CASSPRPVWDTDTQYF
few	TRBV2	TRBD2	TRBJ2-5	TGTGCCAGCAGAAGACTAGCGGTAGAGGCACAGTACTTC	CASRRLAVEAQYF
-	TRBV19	-	TRBJ2-7	TGTGCCAGTAGTATACCGGGGTACGAGCAGTACTTC	CASSIPGYEQYF
few	TRBV6-1	TRBD1	TRBJ2-7	TGTGCCAGCAGGATGACAGGGATGGAAAACGAGCAGTACTTC	CASRMTGMENEQYF
-	TRBV5-1	TRBD1	TRBJ2-7	TGCGCCAGCAGCCCAGGACAGGGGACGCAGTACTTC	CASSPGQGTQYF
few	TRBV5-1	-	TRBJ1-1	TGCGCCAGCAGCCTCATACCGGGACCCAACACTGAAGCTTTCTTT	CASSLIPGPNTEAFF
few	TRBV7-2	-	TRBJ2-5	TGTGCCAGCAGCTTAGCTGTTACAGGGATTCAAGAGACCCAGTACTTC	CASSLAVTGIQETQYF
few	TRBV7-2	-	TRBJ2-1	TGTGCCAGCAGCTTAATGGACAGTTACAATGAGCAGTTCTTC	CASSLMDSYNEQFF
-	TRBV19	-	TRBJ2-7	TGTGCCAGTAGTAGGCAGGTCTCCTACGAGCAGTACTTC	CASSRQVSYEQYF
few	TRBV7-2	-	TRBJ2-5	TGTGCCAGCAGCCTCACGGCGTTCCGGGAGACCCAGTACTTC	CASSLTAFRETQYF
medium-sized	TRBV7-9	-	TRBJ1-6	TGTGCCAGCAGCTACGGGGTTGGGAAGAATAATTCACCCCTCCACTTT	CASSYGVGKNNSPLHF
few	TRBV5-5	-	TRBJ2-5	TGTGCCAGCAGCTTCCCTGGGGAGACCCAGTACTTC	CASSFPGETQYF
-	TRBV20-1	TRBD1	TRBJ1-2	TGCAGTGCTAGCGCCCCCCGGGACAGGGGAGACTATGGCTACACCTTC	CSASAPRDRGDYGYTF
-	TRBV2	TRBD2	TRBJ2-7	TGTGCCAGCAACTGGGAGGGGCCAATATACGAGCAGTACTTC	CASNWEGPIYEQYF
few	TRBV7-9	TRBD1	TRBJ2-1	TGTGCCAGCAGCCCAGGACAGGGGGATGAGCAGTTCTTC	CASSPGQGDEQFF
-	TRBV6-1	TRBD1	TRBJ2-7	TGTGCCAGCCGGGACAGGGGAACCTACGAGCAGTACTTC	CASRDRGTYEQYF
few	TRBV6-1	-	TRBJ1-5	TGTGCCAGCAGTAGGAGCAGGAATTATCAGCCCCAGCATTTT	CASSRSRNYQPQHF
-	TRBV5-4	TRBD1	TRBJ1-1	TGTGCCAGCAGCCCTCGGGACAGAATGAACACTGAAGCTTTCTTT	CASSPRDRMNTEAFF
-	TRBV7-9	-	TRBJ2-7	TGTGCCAGCAGCGCCGCAGATATGTTCACCTACGAGCAGTACTTC	CASSAADMFTYEQYF
-	TRBV12-3/TRBV12-4	-	TRBJ2-5	TGTGCCAGCAGTTTGGGACGACCGGGACGGAGCCAAGAGACCCAGTACTTC	CASSLGRPGRSQETQYF